This passage covers 15 T cell receptor beta chains from one sample sequenced in a study of cytomegalovirus exposure and HLA in healthy donors. Use of 60 Vbeta and 13 Jbeta primers characterized the PCR. This table comes from immunoSEQ multiplex PCR, and its TCRdb copy is limited to in-frame clones, with some not included. This table has 130,000 to 150,000 clones, around 83% appearing once. Sequencing was carried out using PBMCs. The source is a man in his forties in good health and CMV-seropositive.

The chain uses TRBV6-5 and TRBJ2-2; 7 bases are shared with TRBD1. In germline, CDR1 is MNHEY, CDR2 SVGAGI. The J segment lost 3 bases and the V segment lost 2 bases, leaving 3 bases of the junction unmatched. This CDR3 comprises 15 residues. CDR3 nucleotides: TGTGCCAGCAGTTACGGCACAGGGGACACCGGGGAGCTGTTTTTT. Translated: CASSYGTGDTGELFF.

The gene calls are TRBV4-1 and TRBJ1-1, with D tentatively TRBD1 (6 bases). The V end was cut by 0 bases, the J end by 9 bases, with 11 bases between. CDR3 size: 13 residues. Germline-derived CDR1 and CDR2 are MGHRA and YSYEKL. CDR3 sequence reads: CASSQEQGLKAFF. CDR3 coding DNA: TGCGCCAGCAGCCAAGAACAGGGATTAAAAGCTTTCTTT.

The rearrangement uses TRBV13 and TRBJ2-7; 9 nucleotides match TRBD1. Germline V gene sequence: CDR1 PRHDT, CDR2 FYEKMQ (reference sequence). V lost 5 bases to trimming and J lost 9 bases; unmatched junction nucleotides: 11. The CDR3 is 14 residues long. For the CDR3, the DNA is TGTGCCAGCAGCCAGAGGACAGGGGCCGGTCGGCAGTACTTC. Translating gives CASSQRTGAGRQYF.

The chain carries TRBV29-1 and TRBJ2-3, with 9 bases lining up with TRBD2. The germline V gene has CDR1 SQVTM and CDR2 ANQGSEA. The CDR3 runs to 13 residues. V was pared by 5 bases and J by 1 base, with 1 base of the junction left unmatched. The CDR3 loop reads CSVRTSGTDTQYF. DNA for the CDR3: TGCAGCGTTCGGACTAGCGGCACAGATACGCAGTATTTT.

CDR3 sequence (DNA): TGTGCCAGCAGCGTTACTAGCGGGGGGCCCCATGAGCAGTTCTTC. This translates into CASSVTSGGPHEQFF. V usage is TRBV7-8 and J usage is TRBJ2-1; 12 nucleotides line up with TRBD2. This CDR3 spans 15 amino acids. Germline lookup yields CDR1 SGHVS and CDR2 FQNEAQ. V trimming: 5 bases; J trimming: 8 bases; junction bases outside the gene matches: 7.

The chain couples TRBV5-1 to TRBJ1-1; no clear D gene. Germline V gene sequence: CDR1 SGHRS, CDR2 YFSETQ. This CDR3 is built from 13 residues. Trimming stripped 1 base from V and 7 bases from J, with 11 bases between. CDR3 in amino acids: CASSLSGQVEAFF. The CDR3 DNA follows: TGCGCCAGCAGCTTGAGCGGTCAGGTTGAAGCTTTCTTT.

V usage is TRBV5-1 and J usage is TRBJ1-1; 7 nucleotides align to TRBD1. V lost 7 bases, J lost 4 bases, and 10 bases stayed unmatched. CDR3 size: 14 residues. Germline V gene sequence: CDR1 SGHRS, CDR2 YFSETQ. The CDR3 DNA reads TGCGCCAGCCGCTACAGGGGCGGTGGCACTGAAGCTTTCTTT. Translating gives CASRYRGGGTEAFF.

This clone came up once. This rearrangement joins TRBV2 to TRBJ2-3, with 9 bases lining up with TRBD1. There are 13 residues in the CDR3. Germline-derived CDR1 and CDR2 are SNHLY and FYNNEI. V lost 7 bases to trimming and J lost 3 bases; unmatched junction nucleotides: 2. CDR3 sequence reads: CASTGQGTDTQYF. CDR3 bases: TGTGCCAGCACCGGACAGGGGACAGATACGCAGTATTTT.

The chain links TRBV27 to TRBJ1-5, with D possibly being TRBD1 (5 bases). Per germline, CDR1 MNHEY and CDR2 SMNVEV (reference sequence). This CDR3 spans 15 amino acids. With 8 bases removed from V and 5 bases from J, the gap between germline ends came to 19 bases. DNA for the CDR3: TGTGCCAGCCGGCTGGCAGGGCATATTTATCAGCCCCAGCATTTT. Protein product: CASRLAGHIYQPQHF.

The rearrangement joins TRBV27 to TRBJ2-1; maybe TRBD2 (5 bases). This CDR3 spans 14 amino acids. In germline, CDR1 is MNHEY, CDR2 SMNVEV (reference sequence). The V end lost 5 bases, the J end lost 4 bases, and 12 bases lay between the germline ends. The CDR3 region is CASSNRGTYNEQFF. CDR3 nucleotides: TGTGCCAGCAGTAACCGGGGAACATACAATGAGCAGTTCTTC.

The chain recombines TRBV11-3 with TRBJ2-2; 7 bases fit TRBD1. V lost 5 bases to trimming and J lost 2 bases; unmatched junction nucleotides: 14. Germline CDR1 and CDR2: SGHNT and YENEEA. This CDR3 is 18 amino acids long. The CDR3 DNA reads as TGTGCCAGCAGCCCCTGGTTGACCGGGACAGATAACACCGGGGAGCTGTTTTTT. Its protein product is CASSPWLTGTDNTGELFF.

The rearrangement links TRBV2 to TRBJ1-1; D unclear. Germline lookup yields CDR1 SNHLY and CDR2 FYNNEI. Trimming removed 4 bases from V and 10 bases from J, with 13 bases in between. The CDR3 has 12 amino acids. Here the CDR3 DNA reads TGTGCCAGCAGTGCGGTAGTTGGTGCAGCTTTCTTT. Translated: CASSAVVGAAFF. Combining the CDR3 with reference TRBV2 and TRBJ1-1 gives the whole variable domain EPEVTQTPSHQVTQMGQEVILRCVPISNHLYFYWYRQILGQKVEFLVSFYNNEISEKSEIFDDQFSVERPDGSNFTLKIRSTKLEDSAMYFCASSAVVGAAFFGQGTRLTVV.

CDR3 loop: CASSAGLAGTDTQYF. For the CDR3, the DNA is TGTGCCAGCAGTGCGGGACTAGCGGGCACAGATACGCAGTATTTT. V gene TRBV2 combines with J gene TRBJ2-3; 11 bases match TRBD2. V lost 4 bases to trimming and J lost 1 base; unmatched junction nucleotides: 1. The germline V gene encodes CDR1 SNHLY and CDR2 FYNNEI. The CDR3 spans 15 residues.

The chain is built from TRBV2 and TRBJ2-1, with 15 bases identical to TRBD2. The V segment lost 5 bases and the J segment 10 bases; nucleotides outside the gene matches: 3. CDR3 size: 14 residues. Germline CDR1 SNHLY, CDR2 FYNNEI. The CDR3 sequence: CASSRTSGRVEQFF. The DNA for the CDR3 is TGTGCCAGCAGTAGGACTAGCGGGAGGGTCGAGCAGTTCTTC.

This chain connects TRBV11-2 to TRBJ1-6, with 8 nucleotides matching TRBD1. V was pared by 6 bases and J by 14 bases, with 3 bases of the junction left unmatched. CDR3 length: 11 residues. Germline assignment: CDR1 SGHAT and CDR2 FQNNGV. CDR3 sequence: CASSKDRALHF. As DNA, the CDR3 is TGTGCCAGCAGTAAGGACAGGGCCCTCCACTTT.